This T cell receptor beta chain emerged from a study of T cell repertoires in cytomegalovirus infection. On the study more broadly: CMV infection and matching HLA type were both indicated by public TCR beta signatures. Broader study findings: The ex vivo response was dominated by HLA-C-restricted CMV-specific TCR beta clonotypes.

This clonotype was observed a handful of times. Its matching antigen is unknown. TCRdb fed the reads into MiXCR, producing one record per CDR3 protein. This table has 650,000 to 900,000 distinct CDR3 sequences, roughly 28% appearing once. Germline CDR1 SGHNT, CDR2 YENEEA. V shed 2 bases and J shed 6 bases, with 25 bases lying between them. This CDR3 has 18 amino acids. The chain combines TRBV11-3 with TRBJ1-1; D is uncertain. This receptor was identified in a human donor in good health (CMV status not recorded). Some clones in this sample may be carry-over from other donors' samples. Specimen: cultured CD8+ T cells from PBMCs, collected from culture after CMV antigen stimulation. The CDR3 spells CASSLNSPALGVLAEAFF. DNA of the CDR3: TGTGCCAGCAGCTTAAACTCACCAGCGTTGGGCGTGCTGGCTGAAGCTTTCTTT.